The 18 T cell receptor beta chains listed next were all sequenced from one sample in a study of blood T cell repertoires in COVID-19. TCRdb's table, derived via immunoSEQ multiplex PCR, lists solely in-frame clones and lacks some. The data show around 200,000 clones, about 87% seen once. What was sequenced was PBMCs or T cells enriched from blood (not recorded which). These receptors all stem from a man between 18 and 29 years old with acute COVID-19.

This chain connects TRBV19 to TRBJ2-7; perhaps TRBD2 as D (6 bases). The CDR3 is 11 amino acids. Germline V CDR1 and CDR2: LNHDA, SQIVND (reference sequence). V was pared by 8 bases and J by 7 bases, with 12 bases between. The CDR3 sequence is CASFGAGEQYF. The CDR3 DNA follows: TGTGCCAGTTTCGGGGCGGGAGAGCAGTACTTC.

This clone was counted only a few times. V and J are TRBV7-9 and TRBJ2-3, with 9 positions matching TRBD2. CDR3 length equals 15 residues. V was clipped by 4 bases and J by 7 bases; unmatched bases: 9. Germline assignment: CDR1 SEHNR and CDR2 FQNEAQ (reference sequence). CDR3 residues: CASSWVLAGSHTQYF. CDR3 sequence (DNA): TGTGCCAGCAGCTGGGTGCTAGCGGGATCTCATACGCAGTATTTT.

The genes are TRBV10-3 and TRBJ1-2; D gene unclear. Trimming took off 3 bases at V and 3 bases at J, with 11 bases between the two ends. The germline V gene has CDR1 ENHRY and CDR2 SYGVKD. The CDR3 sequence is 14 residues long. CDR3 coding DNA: TGTGCCATCAGTGACACGGGTTACGACTATGGCTACACCTTC. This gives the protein CAISDTGYDYGYTF.

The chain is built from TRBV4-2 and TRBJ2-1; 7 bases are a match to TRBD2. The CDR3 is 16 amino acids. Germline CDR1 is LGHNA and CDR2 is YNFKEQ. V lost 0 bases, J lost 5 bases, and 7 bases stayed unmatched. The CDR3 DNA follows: TGTGCCAGCAGCCAAGATTCGGCGGGACTAAACAATGAGCAGTTCTTC. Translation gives CASSQDSAGLNNEQFF.

Here the CDR3 DNA reads TGTGCCAGTAGTATAGAAGGGACAGGGATTTACGAGCAGTACTTC. Its translation: CASSIEGTGIYEQYF. The V gene is TRBV19, the J gene TRBJ2-7, with 9 bases matching TRBD1. Unmatched junction bases numbered 4, after V lost 0 bases and J lost 4 bases. The germline V gene encodes CDR1 LNHDA and CDR2 SQIVND (reference sequence). The CDR3 runs to 15 residues.

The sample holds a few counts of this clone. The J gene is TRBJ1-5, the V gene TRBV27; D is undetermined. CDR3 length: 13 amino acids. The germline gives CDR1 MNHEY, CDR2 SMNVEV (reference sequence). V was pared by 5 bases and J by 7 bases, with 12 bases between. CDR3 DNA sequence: TGTGCCAGCAGTCTTAGTAATTACCAGCCCCAGCATTTT. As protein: CASSLSNYQPQHF.

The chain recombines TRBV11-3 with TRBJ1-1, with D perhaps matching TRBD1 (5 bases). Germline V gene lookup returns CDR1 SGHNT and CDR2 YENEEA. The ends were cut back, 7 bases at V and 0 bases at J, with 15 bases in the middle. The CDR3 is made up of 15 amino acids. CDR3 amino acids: CASTLSGALNTEAFF. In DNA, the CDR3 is TGTGCCAGCACCCTTAGTGGGGCCTTGAACACTGAAGCTTTCTTT.

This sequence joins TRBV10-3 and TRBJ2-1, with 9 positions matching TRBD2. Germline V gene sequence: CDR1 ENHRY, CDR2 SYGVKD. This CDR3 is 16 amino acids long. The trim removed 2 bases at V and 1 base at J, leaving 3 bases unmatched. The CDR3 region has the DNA TGTGCCATCAGTGAGGGGAGCGGGGGGTCCTACAATGAGCAGTTCTTC. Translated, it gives CAISEGSGGSYNEQFF.

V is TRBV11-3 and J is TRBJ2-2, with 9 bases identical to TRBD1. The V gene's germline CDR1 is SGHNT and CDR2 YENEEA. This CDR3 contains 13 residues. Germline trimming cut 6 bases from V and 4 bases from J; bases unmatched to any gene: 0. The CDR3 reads CASRGQGTGELFF. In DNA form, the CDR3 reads TGTGCCAGCAGGGGACAGGGCACCGGGGAGCTGTTTTTT.

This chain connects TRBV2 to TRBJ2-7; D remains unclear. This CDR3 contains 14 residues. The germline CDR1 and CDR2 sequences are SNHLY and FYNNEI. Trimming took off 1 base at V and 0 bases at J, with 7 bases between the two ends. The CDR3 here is CASSEDLSSYEQYF. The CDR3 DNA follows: TGTGCCAGCAGTGAAGACTTGTCCTCCTACGAGCAGTACTTC.

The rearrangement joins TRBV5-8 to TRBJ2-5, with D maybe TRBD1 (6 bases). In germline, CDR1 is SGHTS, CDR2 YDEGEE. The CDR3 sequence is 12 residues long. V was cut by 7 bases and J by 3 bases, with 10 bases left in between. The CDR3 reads CASRNREETQYF. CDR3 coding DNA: TGTGCCAGCCGCAACAGGGAAGAGACCCAGTACTTC. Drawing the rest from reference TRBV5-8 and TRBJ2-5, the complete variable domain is EAGVTQSPTHLIKTRGQQATLRCSPISGHTSVYWYQQALGLGLQFLLWYDEGEERNRGNFPPRFSGRQFPNYSSELNVNALELEDSALYLCASRNREETQYFGPGTRLLVL.

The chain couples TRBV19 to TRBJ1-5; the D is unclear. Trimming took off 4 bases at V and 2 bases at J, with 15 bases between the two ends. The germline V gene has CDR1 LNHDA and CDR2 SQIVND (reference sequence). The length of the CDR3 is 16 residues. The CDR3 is CASSKNSNEGNQPQHF. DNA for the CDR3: TGTGCCAGTAGTAAAAATTCCAATGAGGGCAATCAGCCCCAGCATTTT. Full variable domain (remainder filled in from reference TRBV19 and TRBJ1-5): DGGITQSPKYLFRKEGQNVTLSCEQNLNHDAMYWYRQDPGQGLRLIYYSQIVNDFQKGDIAEGYSVSREKKESFPLTVTSAQKNPTAFYLCASSKNSNEGNQPQHFGDGTRLSIL.

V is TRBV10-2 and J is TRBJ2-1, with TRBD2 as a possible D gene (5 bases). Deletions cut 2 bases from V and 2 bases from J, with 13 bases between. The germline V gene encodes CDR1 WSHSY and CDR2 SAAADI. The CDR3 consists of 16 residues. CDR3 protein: CASSEEEDSTYNEQFF. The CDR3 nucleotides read TGCGCCAGCAGTGAGGAGGAGGACTCAACCTACAATGAGCAGTTCTTC.

CDR3 DNA sequence: TGTGCCAGCAGCTTAGGGGGGGGCGCGGACGAGCAGTACTTC. Encoded protein: CASSLGGGADEQYF. This chain connects TRBV7-9 to TRBJ2-7; TRBD2 is a possible D gene (7 bases). The germline V gene has CDR1 SEHNR and CDR2 FQNEAQ (reference sequence). V was shortened by 1 base and J by 5 bases, with 12 bases between the two germline ends. CDR3 length: 14 residues.

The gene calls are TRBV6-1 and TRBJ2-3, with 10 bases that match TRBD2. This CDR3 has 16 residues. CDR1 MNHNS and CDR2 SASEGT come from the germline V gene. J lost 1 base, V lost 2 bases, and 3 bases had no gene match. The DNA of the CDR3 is TGTGCCAGCAGTGAAATTCTAGCGGGAGGCACAGATACGCAGTATTTT. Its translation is CASSEILAGGTDTQYF.

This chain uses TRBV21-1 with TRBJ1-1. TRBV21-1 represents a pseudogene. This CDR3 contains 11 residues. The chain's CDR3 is CASVAGTEAFF. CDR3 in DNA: TGTGCCAGCGTTGCCGGCACTGAAGCTTTCTTT.

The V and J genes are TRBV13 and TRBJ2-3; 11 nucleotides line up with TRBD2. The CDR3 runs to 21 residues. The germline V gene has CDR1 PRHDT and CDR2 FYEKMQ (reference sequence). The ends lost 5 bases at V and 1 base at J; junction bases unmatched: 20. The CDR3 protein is CASSRGVFSGTSGSGTDTQYF. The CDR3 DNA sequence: TGTGCCAGCAGCCGAGGTGTTTTTAGTGGCACTAGCGGGAGTGGCACAGATACGCAGTATTTT. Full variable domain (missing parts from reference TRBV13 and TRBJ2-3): AAGVIQSPRHLIKEKRETATLKCYPIPRHDTVYWYQQGPGQDPQFLISFYEKMQSDKGSIPDRFSAQQFSDYHSELNMSSLELGDSALYFCASSRGVFSGTSGSGTDTQYFGPGTRLTVL.

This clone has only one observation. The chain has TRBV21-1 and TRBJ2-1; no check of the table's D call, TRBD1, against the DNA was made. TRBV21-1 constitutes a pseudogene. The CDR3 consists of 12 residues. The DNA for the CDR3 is TGTGCCAGCAGCCCGAACGGGACAGGGGGGTTCTTC. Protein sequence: CASSPNGTGGFF.